The 22 T cell receptor beta chains below all came from one sample that was sequenced in a study of identical twins. TCRdb called the 5' RACE reads again in MiXCR, with one record for every CDR3 protein. The profile covers about 340,000 distinct CDR3 sequences, with approximately 13% appearing a single time and more than 6% taken by the ten largest. These same data were also listed under a study on yellow fever vaccine responses in identical twins.

Sample: CD8+ T cells sorted from blood. The source of these receptors is a woman aged 18-29 years in good health.

The chain couples TRBV28 to TRBJ2-1; 10 nucleotides agree with TRBD2. The germline CDR1 and CDR2 sequences are MDHEN and SYDVKM. V shed 2 bases, J shed 7 bases, and the junction held 11 bases outside the gene matches. The CDR3 spans 17 residues. The CDR3 DNA reads TGTGCCAGCAGTTTACTACTCCCTAGCGGGAGTGCAAATGAGCAGTTCTTC. Protein sequence: CASSLLLPSGSANEQFF.

V usage is TRBV5-1 and J usage is TRBJ2-1, with D maybe TRBD2 (6 bases). Per germline, CDR1 SGHRS and CDR2 YFSETQ. This CDR3 comprises 17 residues. V gave up 3 bases and J gave up 0 bases, with 16 bases separating them. CDR3 bases: TGCGCCAGCAGCTGGGGGGATACTACAAGCTCCTACAATGAGCAGTTCTTC. Residues: CASSWGDTTSSYNEQFF.

The rearrangement uses TRBV3-1 and TRBJ2-6; D could derive from TRBD1 or TRBD2 (5 bases each). Germline loops: CDR1 LGHDT, CDR2 YNNKEL (reference sequence). Deletions cut 4 bases from V and 0 bases from J, with 13 bases between. This CDR3 has 17 residues. CDR3 bases: TGTGCCAGCAGCCTCGGGACGGATAGCTCTGGGGCCAACGTCCTGACTTTC. Protein product: CASSLGTDSSGANVLTF.

This chain uses TRBV11-2 with TRBJ2-3; maybe TRBD1 (5 bases). From germline, CDR1 is SGHAT and CDR2 FQNNGV. V lost 5 bases and J 2 bases, leaving 20 bases between the germline ends. The CDR3 is 17 residues long. CDR3 nucleotides: TGTGCCAGCAGCCCAGGCCGCTGGGGCACAACCACAGATACGCAGTATTTT. Its translation is CASSPGRWGTTTDTQYF.

The J gene is TRBJ2-5, the V gene TRBV11-2; D unclear. V gave up 2 bases and J gave up 0 bases, with 28 bases separating them. The V gene's germline CDR1 is SGHAT and CDR2 FQNNGV. The CDR3 sequence is 21 residues long. The CDR3 coding sequence is TGTGCCAGCAGCTTATTCCCCCATGTCGTTGGAGATACGCAATACCAAGAGACCCAGTACTTC. Translating it yields CASSLFPHVVGDTQYQETQYF.

In this sample, this clonotype turned up a few times. One junction end disagrees with the germline gene, perhaps due to a read error. This chain links TRBV9 with TRBJ2-1; the match to TRBD2 covers 11 bases. Germline CDR1 is SGDLS and CDR2 is YYNGEE. CDR3 length: 14 amino acids. The CDR3 nucleotides read TGTGCCAGCAACGTAGCGGGAGGGCGGGATGAGCAGTTCTTC. Translated: CASNVAGGRDEQFF.

This clonotype was picked up a small number of times. The chain carries TRBV7-6 and TRBJ2-3; perhaps D is TRBD1 or TRBD2 (5 bases each). The CDR3 loop spans 13 amino acids. V shed 5 bases and J shed 4 bases, with 10 bases lying between them. Per the germline V gene, CDR1 is SGHVS and CDR2 is FNYEAQ. The CDR3 sequence: CASSLGRSDTQYF. For the CDR3, the DNA is TGTGCCAGCAGCCTGGGACGGTCAGATACGCAGTATTTT.

In this sample, this clonotype turned up many times. Here the CDR3 DNA reads TGCAGCGTTGAAGAAGGTGGGTTCGAGCAGTACTTC. Amino acid sequence: CSVEEGGFEQYF. V gene TRBV29-1 combines with J gene TRBJ2-7; no clear D gene. CDR3 length equals 12 residues. Per germline, CDR1 SQVTM and CDR2 ANQGSEA. Trimming cost V 0 bases and J 6 bases, with 9 bases left between them.

The chain is built from TRBV25-1 and TRBJ2-1, with 15 positions matching TRBD2. The CDR3 has 18 amino acids. The V segment lost 8 bases and the J segment 4 bases; nucleotides outside the gene matches: 12. Germline assignment: CDR1 MGHDK and CDR2 SYGVNS. Here the CDR3 reads CASWGLAGGLRQYNEQFF. CDR3 sequence (DNA): TGTGCCAGCTGGGGACTAGCGGGGGGCCTAAGACAATACAATGAGCAGTTCTTC.

The chain couples TRBV15 to TRBJ2-7, with D perhaps TRBD1 (6 bases). With 1 base removed from V and 6 bases from J, the gap between germline ends came to 16 bases. The CDR3 extends over 15 amino acids. CDR1 is LNHNV, CDR2 YYDKDF, per germline (reference sequence). CDR3 in DNA: TGTGCCACCAGCAGAGCGCGGCAGGGGAGTGGCGAGCAGTACGTC. Amino acids: CATSRARQGSGEQYV.

CDR3 in amino acids: CASSLREGFQPQHF. The CDR3, as DNA: TGTGCCAGCAGTTTAAGAGAAGGGTTTCAGCCCCAGCATTTT. The rearrangement links TRBV28 to TRBJ1-5; D gene ambiguous. Germline assignment: CDR1 MDHEN and CDR2 SYDVKM. V lost 2 bases to trimming and J lost 6 bases, with 11 bases between them. This CDR3 spans 14 amino acids.

The rearrangement uses TRBV12-3 or TRBV12-4 and TRBJ2-4; no clear D. Trimming stripped 3 bases from V and 9 bases from J, with 12 bases between. The CDR3 sequence is 13 residues long. The CDR3 sequence: CASSFSVESIQYF. The DNA for the CDR3 is TGTGCCAGCAGTTTCTCCGTAGAAAGCATTCAGTACTTC.

The genes are TRBV9 and TRBJ2-2, with 8 nucleotides matching TRBD2. The germline CDR1 and CDR2 sequences are SGDLS and YYNGEE. Unmatched junction bases numbered 17, after V lost 4 bases and J lost 6 bases. The CDR3 covers 18 residues. CDR3 DNA: TGTGCCAGCAGCCCCCAAGAGCGGGAGTCTTTCCCGGCCGGGGAGCTGTTTTTT. It codes for CASSPQERESFPAGELFF.

This clonotype appeared a few times. The V call is TRBV18, the J call TRBJ2-1; D unresolved. The V end was cut by 0 bases, the J end by 0 bases, with 6 bases between. The germline gives CDR1 KGHSH, CDR2 LQKENI. There are 15 residues in the CDR3. The CDR3 coding sequence is TGTGCCAGCTCACCACCCCAAAGCTCCTACAATGAGCAGTTCTTC. It yields the protein CASSPPQSSYNEQFF.

The CDR3 DNA is TGTGCCAGCAGCCAAGTTTGGCGGGAGGGCCGGAATGAGCAGTTCTTC. Amino acid sequence: CASSQVWREGRNEQFF. The V and J genes are TRBV3-1 and TRBJ2-1; TRBD2 agrees at 9 bases. The CDR3 is made up of 16 amino acids. CDR1 LGHDT and CDR2 YNNKEL come from the germline V gene (reference sequence). J was trimmed by 7 bases and V by 1 base; bases with no gene match: 8.

CDR3 sequence (DNA): TGTGCTAGTGGTTCGACCCGCAATGAGCAGTTCTTC. It translates to CASGSTRNEQFF. This chain links TRBV12-5 with TRBJ2-1; D is ambiguous. This CDR3 spans 12 amino acids. Germline CDR1 is LGHNT and CDR2 is FRNRAP. The germline V and J ends were trimmed by 4 bases and 6 bases, with 7 bases remaining between them.

This clonotype occurred a few times. The rearrangement joins TRBV24-1 to TRBJ2-1; TRBD1 matches 7 bases. Per the germline V gene, CDR1 is KGHDR and CDR2 is SFDVKD. The ends lost 4 bases at V and 2 bases at J; junction bases unmatched: 1. The CDR3 sequence is 14 residues long. This CDR3 is CATSEQGPYNEQFF. CDR3 bases: TGTGCCACCAGTGAACAGGGGCCCTACAATGAGCAGTTCTTC.

This clonotype was recorded many times. This chain links TRBV28 with TRBJ2-1, with TRBD2 matching 10 bases. The CDR3 contains 15 residues. V gave up 1 base and J gave up 8 bases; unmatched junction bases: 5. Germline V gives CDR1 MDHEN, CDR2 SYDVKM. The CDR3: CASSLYSGRFDEQFF. The CDR3, as DNA: TGTGCCAGCAGTTTATATAGCGGGAGGTTTGATGAGCAGTTCTTC.

This clonotype appeared many times. The V call is TRBV28, the J call TRBJ2-1, with 8 bases fitting TRBD2. Per the germline V gene, CDR1 is MDHEN and CDR2 is SYDVKM. Unmatched junction bases numbered 2, after V lost 3 bases and J lost 4 bases. The CDR3 totals 14 residues. CDR3 nucleotide sequence: TGTGCCAGCAGTTTTAGCGGGGTATACAATGAGCAGTTCTTC. It codes for CASSFSGVYNEQFF.

The chain carries TRBV29-1 and TRBJ2-2; 7 bases line up with TRBD1. Germline-derived CDR1 and CDR2 are SQVTM and ANQGSEA. V was clipped by 1 base and J by 5 bases; unmatched bases: 10. The CDR3 runs 16 residues. In DNA, the CDR3 is TGCAGCGTTGAAGGGCGTCAGGGGGATGGTACCGGGGAGCTGTTTTTT. Translating it yields CSVEGRQGDGTGELFF.

This clonotype was counted between two and nine times. The V and J genes are TRBV3-1 and TRBJ2-5, with D perhaps TRBD2 (5 bases). CDR3 length equals 15 residues. V dropped 0 bases and J dropped 5 bases, with 13 bases sitting between them. Germline V CDR1 and CDR2: LGHDT, YNNKEL (reference sequence). The CDR3 DNA is TGTGCCAGCAGCCAAGATCGGGCTAGCTCGGAGACCCAGTACTTC. Translation gives CASSQDRASSETQYF.

This clonotype has a handful of counts. The chain recombines TRBV7-8 with TRBJ2-1; 7 bases are shared with TRBD2. Germline V CDR1 and CDR2: SGHVS, FQNEAQ. CDR3 length equals 15 residues. With V trimmed by 2 bases and J by 5 bases, 6 bases remained unmatched. The CDR3 reads CASSLPAGPNNEQFF. The CDR3 coding sequence is TGTGCCAGCAGCTTACCAGCGGGGCCAAACAATGAGCAGTTCTTC.